This entry concerns a single T cell receptor (beta chain). Its target is unknown. The entry originates in a study of blood T cells in healthy people across ages. Points from the study as a whole: Relative to aged donors, long-lived donors carried more naive CD4+ cells and displayed higher diversity. Per million T cells, TCR beta diversity dropped roughly linearly as age increased.

With a J-beta primer mix and a sample-barcoded 5' primer, a second PCR ran about 6 to 11 cycles. TCRdb fed the 5' RACE reads into MiXCR, producing one record per CDR3 protein. Altogether some 760,000 distinct CDR3 sequences are present, 25% being singletons, with the ten largest covering just under 9.5%. Germline CDR1 reads KGHDR; CDR2 reads SFDVKD. The CDR3 is made up of 16 amino acids. V lost 1 base and J lost 1, with 9 bases in between. This sample also belongs to another study, concerning T cells of mothers and their children.

The material sequenced was blood. This sequence originates from a boy under 18 in good health. This chain uses TRBV24-1 with TRBJ2-2; weak D call: TRBD2 (6 bases). This chain's CDR3 is CATSDFGGVNTGELFF. CDR3 DNA sequence: TGTGCCACCAGTGATTTCGGGGGAGTGAACACCGGGGAGCTGTTTTTT.